These 7 T cell receptor beta chains came from one sample sequenced in a study of blood T cell repertoires in COVID-19. Produced via immunoSEQ multiplex PCR; TCRdb's table is partial and in-frame only. The table lists about 280,000 clones, roughly 90% of them singletons. The sequenced sample was peripheral blood. These receptors came from a woman aged 40 to 55 who had recovered from COVID-19.

The V gene is TRBV6-1, the J gene TRBJ2-1; possibly TRBD2 for D (6 bases). V dropped 0 bases and J dropped 13 bases, with 13 bases sitting between them. CDR1 is MNHNS, CDR2 SASEGT, per germline. This CDR3 comprises 13 residues. The CDR3 sequence is CASSEAGWGEQFF. The CDR3 region has the DNA TGTGCCAGCAGTGAAGCGGGTTGGGGGGAACAGTTCTTC.

This rearrangement joins TRBV5-6 to TRBJ2-1; 8 nucleotides line up with TRBD2. CDR1 and CDR2 from the germline V gene are SGHDT and YYEEEE. The CDR3 loop spans 14 amino acids. V was pared by 1 base and J by 9 bases, with 6 bases of the junction left unmatched. This CDR3 is CASSLSGGGGEQFF. DNA for the CDR3: TGTGCCAGCAGCTTGTCGGGAGGGGGAGGTGAGCAGTTCTTC. The full variable domain, with the rest looked up from reference TRBV5-6 and TRBJ2-1, is DAGVTQSPTHLIKTRGQQVTLRCSPKSGHDTVSWYQQALGQGPQFIFQYYEEEERQRGNFPDRFSGHQFPNYSSELNVNALLLGDSALYLCASSLSGGGGEQFFGPGTRLTVL.

This sequence joins TRBV28 and TRBJ2-7; TRBD1 might be the D (6 bases). CDR1 is MDHEN, CDR2 SYDVKM, per germline. Trimming cost V 7 bases and J 5 bases, with 15 bases left between them. This CDR3 contains 13 residues. CDR3 residues: CASTEGVRDEQYF. CDR3 nucleotide sequence: TGTGCCAGCACTGAGGGGGTGCGGGACGAGCAGTACTTC.

The rearrangement links TRBV28 to TRBJ2-3; 8 bases are a match to TRBD2. J was trimmed by 3 bases and V by 10 bases; bases with no gene match: 9. CDR1 is MDHEN, CDR2 SYDVKM, per germline. The CDR3 loop spans 14 amino acids. The DNA of the CDR3 is TGTGCCACGGGGGGGGATCAGGCAACAGATACGCAGTATTTT. Translation gives CATGGDQATDTQYF.

Of note for this clone: Other DNA sequences of this sample code for an identical CDR3. This rearrangement joins TRBV5-1 to TRBJ1-4; TRBD1 matches 9 bases. The CDR3 contains 14 residues. V dropped 4 bases and J dropped 7; count of bases not matched to a gene: 5. The V gene's germline CDR1 is SGHRS and CDR2 YFSETQ. The CDR3 sequence: CASSPGQGGEKLFF. In nucleotides, the CDR3 is TGCGCCAGCAGCCCGGGACAGGGTGGTGAAAAACTGTTTTTT.

The rearrangement uses TRBV6-5 and TRBJ1-5, with no clear D. V gave up 6 bases and J gave up 4 bases, with 10 bases separating them. CDR1 and CDR2 (germline): MNHEY, SVGAGI. The CDR3 extends over 13 amino acids. CDR3 in amino acids: CASRNSFNQPQHF. Written as DNA, the CDR3 is TGTGCCAGCAGAAACAGCTTTAATCAGCCCCAGCATTTT.

In the case of this clone: A junction boundary mismatches the germline segment, possibly from a read error. This sequence joins TRBV7-9 and TRBJ2-1; D is uncertain. Germline V CDR1 and CDR2: SEHNR, FQNEAQ (reference sequence). The CDR3 loop spans 14 amino acids. The CDR3 loop reads CASSLAGRSLDEVF. The CDR3 DNA sequence: TGTGCCAGCAGCTTAGCTGGCCGGTCCCTAGATGAGGTCTTC.